This T cell receptor (beta chain) was identified during a study of CDR3 diversity in severe acne. TCRdb analysed the PCR reads with MiXCR anew, one entry per CDR3 protein. The sample carries tens of thousands of distinct CDR3 sequences, around 50% recorded once. Germline values: CDR1 SGHVS, CDR2 FQNEAQ. The ends were cut back, 5 bases at V and 3 bases at J, with 8 bases in the middle. The CDR3 runs to 12 residues. This chain links TRBV7-8 with TRBJ2-7; D is ambiguous. The TCR sequence derives from a male donor with severe acne vulgaris. The sequenced sample consisted of blood. The CDR3 protein is CASSPSGYEQYF. The CDR3 DNA sequence: TGTGCCAGCAGCCCCTCGGGCTACGAGCAGTACTTC.